This T cell receptor beta chain was recovered during a study of shared clonotypes between healthy human individuals. Study context: Researchers assigned three CD4 naive, three CD4 memory, two CD8 naive and one CD8 memory plate to each donor.

Positive CCR7 selection of CD45RO-negative cells yielded the naive CD8 cells, and terminally differentiated effector memory CD45RA+ cells were excluded. There were no recent acute infections or vaccinations among the donors, who were healthy HIV-negative adults. Germline V gives CDR1 SEHNR, CDR2 FQNEAQ (reference sequence). This CDR3 is 15 amino acids long. Trimming left V 5 bases short and J 1 base short, with 14 bases between. The material for each subset, its genomic DNA, was split evenly across several immunoSEQ plates. Replicate sorted-subset PCRs were loaded with roughly 190 ng DNA, 30,000 to 35,000 T cell genomes. Measured with immunoSEQ multiplex PCR; TCRdb has only the in-frame clones, and not every one. In the table there are approximately 720,000 clones, 92% of which are singletons.

Sequences were obtained from naive CD8+ T cells sorted from blood. This chain links TRBV7-9 with TRBJ1-1, with D maybe TRBD1 (5 bases). The sequence was collected from a young man in good health. The CDR3 sequence: CASSPHRDRNTEAFF. In nucleotides, the CDR3 is TGTGCCAGCAGCCCCCACCGAGACAGGAACACTGAAGCTTTCTTT.